This passage covers 20 T cell receptor beta chains from one sample sequenced in a study of OX40 agonist ivuxolimab in advanced cancers. Measured with immunoSEQ multiplex PCR; TCRdb has only the in-frame clones, and not every one. The sample lists about 64,000 clones; about 87% were seen once. The specimen was CD4+ or CD8+ T cells sorted from blood, collected in a trial of the OX40 agonist ivuxolimab. The receptor set was obtained from an adult with an advanced solid tumor such as melanoma, head and neck, liver or kidney cancer.

The V gene is TRBV6-6, the J gene TRBJ1-2; D may be TRBD1 (5 bases). The CDR3 totals 14 residues. Trimming removed 6 bases from V and 5 bases from J, with 16 bases in between. CDR1 is MNHNY and CDR2 is SVGAGI in the germline V gene (reference sequence). CDR3 DNA: TGTGCCAGCAGGGGCCGGGACGGCCTATATGGCTACACCTTC. It is translated as CASRGRDGLYGYTF.

The chain combines TRBV5-1 with TRBJ2-7; 10 nucleotides align to TRBD2. CDR1 is SGHRS, CDR2 YFSETQ, per germline. Trimming removed 5 bases from V and 1 base from J; junction bases left unmatched: 3. The CDR3 has 14 amino acids. CDR3 loop: CASRSSGSSYEQYF. The CDR3 DNA is TGCGCCAGCAGGTCTAGCGGGAGTTCCTACGAGCAGTACTTC.

The genes are TRBV5-1 and TRBJ2-1, with a weak D call TRBD2 (5 bases). With 3 bases removed from V and 1 base from J, the gap between germline ends came to 11 bases. The CDR3 is made up of 15 amino acids. Looked up from germline, CDR1 is SGHRS and CDR2 is YFSETQ. CDR3 nucleotide sequence: TGCGCCAGCAGCTCGCGTGAGGGATCCTACAATGAGCAGTTCTTC. It specifies CASSSREGSYNEQFF.

J is TRBJ2-1 and V is TRBV10-3; 13 positions match TRBD2. V lost 11 bases and J lost 7; bases outside the gene matches: 20. The germline V gene encodes CDR1 ENHRY and CDR2 SYGVKD. The CDR3 runs to 18 residues. The CDR3 reads CASRPGGQRTSGRNEQFF. The CDR3 nucleotides are TGTGCCTCCCGGCCGGGGGGGCAGCGGACTAGCGGGAGAAATGAGCAGTTCTTC.

The CDR3 sequence: CASSQDDRTLNFRANVLTF. Here the CDR3 DNA reads TGCGCCAGCAGCCAAGATGACAGGACCTTAAACTTTCGGGCCAACGTCCTGACTTTC. This chain links TRBV4-1 with TRBJ2-6, with D possibly TRBD1 on 6 matching bases. Germline V CDR1 and CDR2: MGHRA, YSYEKL. This CDR3 is built from 19 residues. The V and J ends lost 0 bases and 5 bases respectively, with 20 bases between them.

The chain links TRBV18 to TRBJ2-7, with D possibly matching TRBD1 (6 bases). This CDR3 contains 13 residues. Between the trimmed V and J ends, which lost 4 bases and 6 bases, there was a span of 13 bases. Germline assignment: CDR1 KGHSH and CDR2 LQKENI. The CDR3 DNA is TGTGCCAGCTCACGGACAGAACTACCCGAGCAGTACTTC. Its protein product is CASSRTELPEQYF.

The rearrangement links TRBV27 to TRBJ2-7, with D uncertain. Germline CDR1 reads MNHEY; CDR2 reads SMNVEV (reference sequence). Trimming took 0 bases from V and 3 from J, leaving 15 bases between them. The CDR3 is made up of 16 amino acids. This chain's CDR3 is CASSLSVGRVIYEQYF. The CDR3 DNA sequence: TGTGCCAGCAGTTTATCGGTTGGCAGAGTAATCTACGAGCAGTACTTC.

CDR3 amino acids: CATSRDPTGYNEQFF. Here the CDR3 DNA reads TGTGCCACCAGCAGAGATCCGACAGGCTACAATGAGCAGTTCTTC. This chain joins TRBV15 and TRBJ2-1, with TRBD1 as a possible D gene (6 bases). Germline loops: CDR1 LNHNV, CDR2 YYDKDF (reference sequence). The V end was cut by 0 bases, the J end by 3 bases, with 9 bases between. The CDR3 extends over 15 amino acids.

The rearrangement uses TRBV6-1 and TRBJ1-5; no firm D call. Germline assignment: CDR1 MNHNS and CDR2 SASEGT. This CDR3 is 11 amino acids long. Trimming took 6 bases from V and 1 from J, leaving 1 base between them. This CDR3 is CASSSNQPQHF. CDR3 coding DNA: TGTGCCAGCAGCAGCAATCAGCCCCAGCATTTT.

The chain recombines TRBV7-8 with TRBJ2-6, with D hard to call. Germline V gene data show CDR1 as SGHVS and CDR2 as FQNEAQ. The CDR3 covers 15 residues. The V gene lost 5 bases and the J gene lost 2 bases, with 10 bases spanning the gap. The CDR3 here is CASSKRVPGANVLTF. The DNA of the CDR3 is TGTGCCAGCAGCAAAAGGGTTCCTGGGGCCAACGTCCTGACTTTC.

This clone is a singleton in its sample. The V gene is TRBV18, the J gene TRBJ2-5; the D gene is possibly TRBD1 (7 bases). This CDR3 is built from 15 residues. Germline V lookup: CDR1 KGHSH, CDR2 LQKENI. The V end lost 1 base, the J end lost 5 bases, and 14 bases lay between the germline ends. In DNA, the CDR3 is TGTGCCAGCTCACCACGGACAGGAGGGAGCGAGACCCAGTACTTC. The encoded protein is CASSPRTGGSETQYF.

The genes are TRBV28 and TRBJ2-5; a possible D gene is TRBD1 (5 bases). The V end lost 10 bases, the J end lost 2 bases, and 11 bases lay between the germline ends. The CDR3 runs to 12 residues. Germline V gene data show CDR1 as MDHEN and CDR2 as SYDVKM. This CDR3 reads CATQTGQETQYF. For the CDR3, the DNA is TGTGCCACCCAAACAGGTCAAGAGACCCAGTACTTC. Supplemented by reference TRBV28 and TRBJ2-5, the full variable domain reads DVKVTQSSRYLVKRTGEKVFLECVQDMDHENMFWYRQDPGLGLRLIYFSYDVKMKEKGDIPEGYSVSREKKERFSLILESASTNQTSMYLCATQTGQETQYFGPGTRLLVL.

This clone has a single count. This chain connects TRBV25-1 to TRBJ1-4; the match to TRBD1 covers 9 bases. The length of the CDR3 is 15 residues. The germline V gene has CDR1 MGHDK and CDR2 SYGVNS. With V trimmed by 3 bases and J by 8 bases, 7 bases remained unmatched. The CDR3 nucleotides are TGTGCCAGCAGTGACCCACAGGGGGCTGGGGAAAAACTGTTTTTT. Amino acid sequence: CASSDPQGAGEKLFF.

The V gene is TRBV10-3, the J gene TRBJ1-1; D unclear. The CDR3 consists of 13 residues. Per the germline V gene, CDR1 is ENHRY and CDR2 is SYGVKD. V was shortened by 7 bases and J by 1 base, with 10 bases between the two germline ends. The CDR3 DNA sequence: TGTGCCATCAAGTCGGACCGGAACACTGAAGCTTTCTTT. Translating it yields CAIKSDRNTEAFF.

The count of this clone is one. The chain combines TRBV28 with TRBJ1-5; D remains unclear. The CDR3 has 15 residues. From germline, CDR1 is MDHEN and CDR2 SYDVKM. V lost 7 bases to trimming and J lost 5 bases, with 18 bases between them. In nucleotides, the CDR3 is TGTGCCAGCACCATCGGAGGAGGGCAGTATCAGCCCCAGCATTTT. Amino acid sequence: CASTIGGGQYQPQHF.

The chain employs TRBV28 and TRBJ1-5; D unclear. Germline CDR1 MDHEN, CDR2 SYDVKM. Trimming left V 7 bases short and J 0 bases short, with 7 bases between. This CDR3 spans 13 amino acids. Here the CDR3 reads CASNWGSNQPQHF. In DNA form, the CDR3 reads TGTGCCAGCAACTGGGGTAGCAATCAGCCCCAGCATTTT.

This clone turned up a few times. In the same sample, other DNA sequences code for this CDR3. The chain has TRBV15 and TRBJ2-5; D is unresolved. V gave up 1 base and J gave up 2 bases, with 2 bases separating them. CDR1 is LNHNV and CDR2 is YYDKDF in the germline V gene (reference sequence). The CDR3 contains 12 residues. CDR3 coding DNA: TGTGCCACCAGCAGAGGTCAAGAGACCCAGTACTTC. It yields the protein CATSRGQETQYF.

V and J are TRBV28 and TRBJ1-4, with D possibly matching TRBD1 (5 bases). Trimming took 7 bases from V and 3 from J, leaving 12 bases between them. This CDR3 contains 14 residues. CDR1 and CDR2 (germline): MDHEN, SYDVKM. CDR3 residues: CASTPMGPNEKLFF. The CDR3 DNA reads TGTGCCAGCACCCCAATGGGGCCTAATGAAAAACTGTTTTTT.

The chain employs TRBV4-1 and TRBJ2-1; D is undetermined. Trimming took off 0 bases at V and 13 bases at J, with 10 bases between the two ends. In germline, CDR1 is MGHRA, CDR2 YSYEKL. This CDR3 comprises 12 residues. The CDR3 nucleotides are TGCGCCAGCAGCCAAGATACCCGGCCCCAGTTCTTC. It yields the protein CASSQDTRPQFF.

V gene TRBV10-3 combines with J gene TRBJ1-5; the D is unclear. The germline V gene encodes CDR1 ENHRY and CDR2 SYGVKD. The CDR3 runs 12 residues. V lost 10 bases to trimming and J lost 5 bases, with 12 bases between them. Here the CDR3 reads CATSRTDQPQHF. The CDR3 DNA is TGTGCCACCTCACGGACCGATCAGCCCCAGCATTTT.